This TCR beta chain originates from a study of cytomegalovirus exposure and HLA in healthy donors. Study as a whole: When about 400 donors were genotyped, about 81% of them were found to fall in the Caucasian-associated ancestry cluster.

Primers included in the PCR were 60 Vbeta and 13 Jbeta primers. Per the original data handling: Roughly 11 million shared chains were among around 80 million unique TCR beta chains counted in a later analysis. TCRdb's table, derived via immunoSEQ multiplex PCR, lists solely in-frame clones and lacks some. V, J and clone size are those of that table, while D and trimming were read from the DNA. This sample has about 180,000 clones, with 60% to 85% found just once. The study, taken as a whole, reports: A cluster of highly shared sequence variants was likely a sequencing artifact. Later analysis indicated greater clonal expansion among HLA-associated TCR beta chains than among equally common other chains.

The ends were cut back, 2 bases at V and 2 bases at J, with 13 bases in the middle. This CDR3 spans 15 amino acids. Germline V CDR1 and CDR2: MNHNY, SVGAGI (reference sequence). Comment on this clone: Its target is not known.

The source is a man aged 40-49 years in good health and CMV-seronegative. Sequenced: PBMCs. This rearrangement joins TRBV6-6 to TRBJ2-7, with a tentative D call TRBD1 (6 bases). Here the CDR3 DNA reads TGTGCCAGCAGTTACCCCAGGGGCGAAACCTACGAGCAGTACTTC. Protein: CASSYPRGETYEQYF.